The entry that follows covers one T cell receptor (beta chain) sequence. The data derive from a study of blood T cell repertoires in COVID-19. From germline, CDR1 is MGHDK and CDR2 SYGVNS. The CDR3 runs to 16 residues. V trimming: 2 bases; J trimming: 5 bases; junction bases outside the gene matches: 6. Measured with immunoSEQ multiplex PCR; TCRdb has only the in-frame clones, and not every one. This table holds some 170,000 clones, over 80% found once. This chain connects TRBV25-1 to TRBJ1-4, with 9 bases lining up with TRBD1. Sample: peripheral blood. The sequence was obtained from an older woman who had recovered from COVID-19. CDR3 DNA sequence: TGTGCCAGCAGTGAAGGGAGGACAGGGGAAAATGAAAAACTGTTTTTT. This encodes CASSEGRTGENEKLFF.